This T cell receptor (beta chain) was observed in a study of blood T cell repertoires in COVID-19. As for the study in general: COVID-19 samples collected from the United States, Italy and Spain covered acute and convalescent phases.

Method: immunoSEQ multiplex PCR; TCRdb's copy keeps in-frame clones and lacks some. The sample shows under 110,000 clones, about 82% of them seen only once. This CDR3 contains 14 residues. V was clipped by 5 bases and J by 1 base, with 11 bases between them. Germline CDR1 reads SNHLY; CDR2 reads FYNNEI. Seattle patients were enrolled while actively infected and followed longitudinally. V is TRBV2 and J is TRBJ2-5, with a weak D call TRBD2 (5 bases). Sequenced sample: peripheral blood. The receptor was isolated from a man of 80 years or more with COVID-19, enrolled during active disease. CDR3 sequence: CASSPTSTQETQYF. As DNA, the CDR3 is TGTGCCAGCAGTCCCACTAGTACCCAAGAGACCCAGTACTTC.